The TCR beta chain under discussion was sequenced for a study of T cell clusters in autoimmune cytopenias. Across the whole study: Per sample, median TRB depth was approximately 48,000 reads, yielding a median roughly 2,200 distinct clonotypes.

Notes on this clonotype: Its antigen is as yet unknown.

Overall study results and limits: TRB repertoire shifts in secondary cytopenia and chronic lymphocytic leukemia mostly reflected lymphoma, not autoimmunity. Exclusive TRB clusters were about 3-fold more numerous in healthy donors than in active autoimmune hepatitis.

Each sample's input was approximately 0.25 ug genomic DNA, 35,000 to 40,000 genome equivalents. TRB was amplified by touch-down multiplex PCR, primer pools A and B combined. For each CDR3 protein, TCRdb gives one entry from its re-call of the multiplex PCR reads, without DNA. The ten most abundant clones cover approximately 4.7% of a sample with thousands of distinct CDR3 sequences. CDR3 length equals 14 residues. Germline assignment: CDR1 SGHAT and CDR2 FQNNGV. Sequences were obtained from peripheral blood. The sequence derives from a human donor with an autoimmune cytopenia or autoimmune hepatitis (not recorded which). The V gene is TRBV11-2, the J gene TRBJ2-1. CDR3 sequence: CASSLQLSYNEQFF.